The rows below give T cell receptor beta chains drawn from one sample of a study of tumour-infiltrating T cells in Burkitt lymphoma. Repertoires were generated with immunoSEQ multiplex PCR, while TCRdb's copy carries only in-frame clones and drops some. The sample yields some 5,800 clones, over 9% seen once. The sample was tumor tissue. The receptors were gathered from a human donor with diffuse large B-cell lymphoma. CDR3s include the opening cysteine and the closing phenylalanine or tryptophan. Fields, in order: clone size, D gene, V gene, J gene, CDR3 protein, CDR3 DNA. A D gene is named only where the DNA matches it firmly. Not all rows give a size; the values are once, few, many and, for expanded clones, a class.

size: .
D: TRBD1
V: TRBV27
J: TRBJ2-7
CDR3: CASSSTGYEQYF
DNA: TGTGCCAGCAGCTCGACAGGGTACGAGCAGTACTTC

size: few
D: .
V: TRBV5-1
J: TRBJ1-2
CDR3: CASSLVSGQGPHSGYGYTF
DNA: TGCGCCAGCAGCTTGGTTAGCGGGCAGGGGCCTCATTCCGGCTATGGCTACACCTTC

size: few
D: .
V: TRBV19
J: TRBJ1-2
CDR3: CASSILDGPLGYTF
DNA: TGTGCCAGTAGTATCCTCGACGGCCCCCTTGGCTACACCTTC

size: .
D: .
V: TRBV30
J: TRBJ1-5
CDR3: CAWSVQDLNQPQHF
DNA: TGTGCCTGGAGTGTTCAGGACCTCAATCAGCCCCAGCATTTT

size: few
D: TRBD2
V: TRBV30
J: TRBJ2-3
CDR3: CAWSLAGGTKSTDTQYF
DNA: TGTGCCTGGTCACTAGCGGGGGGGACAAAAAGCACAGATACGCAGTATTTT

size: medium-sized
D: .
V: TRBV5-1
J: TRBJ1-2
CDR3: CASSLRLGGRLFGGYTF
DNA: TGCGCCAGCAGCTTGCGGCTTGGGGGCAGACTCTTCGGTGGCTACACCTTC

size: .
D: TRBD1
V: TRBV6-5
J: TRBJ1-6
CDR3: CASSGQGYNSPLHF
DNA: TGTGCCAGCAGTGGACAGGGGTATAATTCACCCCTCCACTTT

size: few
D: TRBD2
V: TRBV5-1
J: TRBJ2-3
CDR3: CASSLEAGGPISTDTQYF
DNA: TGCGCCAGCAGCTTGGAGGCGGGGGGGCCGATTAGCACAGATACGCAGTATTTT

size: .
D: .
V: TRBV21-1
J: TRBJ1-5
CDR3: CARSEQPQHF
DNA: TGTGCCAGAAGCGAACAGCCCCAGCATTTT

size: .
D: .
V: TRBV6-5
J: TRBJ2-7
CDR3: CASSYFGGSYEQYF
DNA: TGTGCCAGCAGTTACTTTGGCGGATCCTACGAGCAGTACTTC

size: .
D: TRBD1
V: TRBV4-1
J: TRBJ2-7
CDR3: CASSFGTGLAYEQYF
DNA: TGCGCCAGCAGCTTTGGGACAGGGCTTGCGTACGAGCAGTACTTC

size: .
D: TRBD1
V: TRBV10-3
J: TRBJ1-5
CDR3: CATRQGDQPQHF
DNA: TGTGCCACGAGACAGGGGGATCAGCCCCAGCATTTT

size: .
D: .
V: TRBV5-1
J: TRBJ1-1
CDR3: CASSFSGDTEAFF
DNA: TGCGCCAGCAGCTTCAGTGGGGACACTGAAGCTTTCTTT

size: few
D: TRBD1
V: TRBV5-1
J: TRBJ2-7
CDR3: CASSSLAGGVRYEQYF
DNA: TGCGCCAGCAGCTCCCTGGCAGGGGGCGTTAGGTACGAGCAGTACTTC

size: few
D: TRBD2
V: TRBV4-2
J: TRBJ2-3
CDR3: CASSQEERGGADTQYF
DNA: TGTGCCAGCAGCCAAGAGGAGCGGGGGGGCGCAGATACGCAGTATTTT

size: .
D: .
V: TRBV10-2
J: TRBJ1-1
CDR3: CASSWDIENTEAFF
DNA: TGCGCCAGCAGTTGGGACATTGAGAACACTGAAGCTTTCTTT

size: .
D: TRBD1
V: TRBV4-2
J: TRBJ2-3
CDR3: CASSQGGGTGADTQYF
DNA: TGTGCCAGCAGCCAAGGGGGAGGGACAGGGGCAGATACGCAGTATTTT

size: .
D: TRBD1
V: TRBV19
J: TRBJ2-2
CDR3: CASSEDRGLRYTGELFF
DNA: TGTGCCAGTAGTGAGGACAGGGGGCTTAGGTATACCGGGGAGCTGTTTTTT

size: .
D: .
V: TRBV18
J: TRBJ1-1
CDR3: CASSPRPQGLGTEAFF
DNA: TGTGCCAGCTCACCACGGCCTCAGGGCCTGGGCACTGAAGCTTTCTTT

size: .
D: TRBD2
V: TRBV19
J: TRBJ2-2
CDR3: CASSPGLAGGFNTGELFF
DNA: TGTGCCAGTAGTCCCGGACTAGCGGGGGGTTTTAACACCGGGGAGCTGTTTTTT

size: few
D: TRBD1
V: TRBV6-1
J: TRBJ1-1
CDR3: CASSDPGGWTEAFF
DNA: TGTGCCAGCAGTGATCCAGGGGGATGGACTGAAGCTTTCTTT

size: few
D: .
V: TRBV6-6
J: TRBJ1-1
CDR3: CASSYASDTEAFF
DNA: TGTGCCAGCAGTTATGCTTCGGACACTGAAGCTTTCTTT

size: few
D: .
V: TRBV7-8
J: TRBJ2-6
CDR3: CASRRTGFSGANVLTF
DNA: TGTGCCAGCAGGAGAACAGGTTTCTCTGGGGCCAACGTCCTGACTTTC

size: .
D: .
V: TRBV7-2
J: TRBJ2-3
CDR3: CASSLGGGPIDTQYF
DNA: TGTGCCAGCAGCTTAGGAGGGGGGCCGATCGATACGCAGTATTTT

size: few
D: .
V: TRBV5-1
J: TRBJ1-1
CDR3: CASSLGEGQNTEAFF
DNA: TGCGCCAGCAGCTTGGGGGAAGGACAGAACACTGAAGCTTTCTTT

size: few
D: TRBD1
V: TRBV10-3
J: TRBJ2-5
CDR3: CAISESTGNEETQYF
DNA: TGTGCCATCAGTGAGTCGACAGGGAACGAAGAGACCCAGTACTTC

size: few
D: .
V: TRBV25-1
J: TRBJ2-2
CDR3: CASVNNRAGELFF
DNA: TGTGCCAGCGTGAACAACAGGGCCGGGGAGCTGTTTTTT

size: few
D: TRBD1
V: TRBV27
J: TRBJ2-7
CDR3: CASGVTYRGNNEQYF
DNA: TGTGCCAGCGGAGTTACCTACAGGGGTAACAACGAGCAGTACTTC

size: .
D: TRBD1
V: TRBV2
J: TRBJ1-1
CDR3: CASNVDRGAFF
DNA: TGTGCCAGCAACGTTGACAGGGGAGCTTTCTTT

size: few
D: .
V: TRBV28
J: TRBJ1-2
CDR3: CASSITQGTGYGYTF
DNA: TGTGCCAGCAGCATTACTCAGGGTACCGGCTATGGCTACACCTTC

size: .
D: .
V: TRBV19
J: TRBJ1-5
CDR3: CASHREFNNQPQHF
DNA: TGTGCCAGTCACAGGGAATTCAACAATCAGCCCCAGCATTTT

size: .
D: .
V: TRBV25-1
J: TRBJ2-1
CDR3: CASSEFGGRYNEQFF
DNA: TGTGCCAGCAGTGAATTTGGTGGGAGGTACAATGAGCAGTTCTTC

size: few
D: TRBD1
V: TRBV4-3
J: TRBJ1-2
CDR3: CASSQQATTGAYGYTF
DNA: TGCGCCAGCAGCCAACAAGCAACGACAGGGGCTTATGGCTACACCTTC

size: few
D: TRBD1
V: TRBV11-2
J: TRBJ2-5
CDR3: CASSVGWLPGGTQYF
DNA: TGTGCCAGCAGCGTAGGATGGCTTCCAGGGGGGACCCAGTACTTC

size: .
D: .
V: TRBV18
J: TRBJ1-4
CDR3: CASSVINPAFNEKLFF
DNA: TGTGCCAGCTCCGTAATCAACCCAGCCTTTAATGAAAAACTGTTTTTT

size: .
D: TRBD1
V: TRBV29-1
J: TRBJ1-1
CDR3: CSVEDLGAGGITEAFF
DNA: TGCAGCGTTGAAGATCTTGGGGCAGGGGGCATCACTGAAGCTTTCTTT

size: few
D: TRBD1
V: TRBV28
J: TRBJ1-2
CDR3: CASSGPGTGAGYTF
DNA: TGTGCCAGCAGCGGCCCCGGGACAGGGGCTGGCTACACCTTC

size: .
D: .
V: TRBV29-1
J: TRBJ1-5
CDR3: CSVAVSWILSNQPQHF
DNA: TGCAGCGTTGCGGTCAGCTGGATTCTTAGCAATCAGCCCCAGCATTTT

size: large
D: .
V: TRBV30
J: TRBJ1-1
CDR3: CAWTALSGAEAFF
DNA: TGTGCCTGGACAGCCCTATCGGGGGCTGAAGCTTTCTTT

size: .
D: TRBD1
V: TRBV10-2
J: TRBJ2-5
CDR3: CASRETGEETQYF
DNA: TGCGCCAGCAGGGAGACAGGGGAAGAGACCCAGTACTTC

size: few
D: .
V: TRBV7-9
J: TRBJ2-3
CDR3: CASSPGQGGTDTQYF
DNA: TGTGCCAGCAGCCCCGGACAGGGAGGGACAGATACGCAGTATTTT

size: .
D: .
V: TRBV6-5
J: TRBJ1-4
CDR3: CASSSRGASNEKLFF
DNA: TGTGCCAGCAGTTCCCGGGGGGCCTCTAATGAAAAACTGTTTTTT

size: few
D: .
V: TRBV6-1
J: TRBJ2-7
CDR3: CASSELGGEQYF
DNA: TGTGCCAGCAGTGAATTAGGGGGGGAGCAGTACTTC

size: .
D: TRBD2
V: TRBV2
J: TRBJ2-6
CDR3: CASRDGGAGANVLTF
DNA: TGTGCCAGCCGAGATGGGGGGGCTGGGGCCAACGTCCTGACTTTC

size: .
D: .
V: TRBV5-1
J: TRBJ2-5
CDR3: CASSLLTGQETQYF
DNA: TGCGCCAGCAGCTTGCTCACCGGACAAGAGACCCAGTACTTC

size: medium-sized
D: .
V: TRBV10-3
J: TRBJ1-5
CDR3: CAISTQGPNQPQHF
DNA: TGTGCCATCAGTACTCAGGGACCAAATCAGCCCCAGCATTTT

size: .
D: TRBD2
V: TRBV5-1
J: TRBJ2-3
CDR3: CASRLGTSGDTDTQYF
DNA: TGCGCCAGCAGGCTCGGGACTAGCGGAGACACAGATACGCAGTATTTT

size: few
D: TRBD1
V: TRBV27
J: TRBJ1-5
CDR3: CASSQGQGNQPQHF
DNA: TGTGCCAGCAGTCAGGGACAGGGGAATCAGCCCCAGCATTTT

size: .
D: TRBD1
V: TRBV6-1
J: TRBJ1-3
CDR3: CASSELTGQGPSGNTIYF
DNA: TGTGCCAGCAGTGAACTGACGGGACAGGGTCCTTCTGGAAACACCATATATTTT

size: .
D: .
V: TRBV4-1
J: TRBJ1-6
CDR3: CASSHGQRNSPLHF
DNA: TGCGCCAGCAGCCACGGACAGCGGAATTCACCCCTCCACTTT

size: few
D: .
V: TRBV19
J: TRBJ1-5
CDR3: CASSLQDQPQHF
DNA: TGTGCCAGTAGTCTCCAGGATCAGCCCCAGCATTTT

size: .
D: .
V: TRBV19
J: TRBJ1-2
CDR3: CASSIGSGMDGYTF
DNA: TGTGCCAGTAGTATCGGTTCAGGGATGGATGGCTACACCTTC

size: .
D: TRBD2
V: TRBV2
J: TRBJ2-1
CDR3: CASRSLAEYNEQFF
DNA: TGTGCCAGCAGAAGTCTAGCGGAATACAATGAGCAGTTCTTC